Each of the 22 T cell receptor beta chains below was sequenced from the same sample in a study of shared clonotypes between healthy human individuals. Naive CD8 isolation took CD45RO-negative cells positively selected for CCR7 and excluded terminally differentiated effector memory CD45RA+ cells. The repertoire was sequenced with immunoSEQ multiplex PCR; TCRdb's copy has only in-frame clones and lacks some. The top ten hold 0.3% of the sample, which has about 580,000 clones, roughly 98% seen once. Sequences were obtained from naive CD8+ T cells sorted from blood. The receptors were sampled from a man younger than 45 in good health.

This CDR3 is CASSIQASYEQYF. The CDR3 nucleotides read TGTGCCAGTTCTATACAAGCCTCCTACGAGCAGTACTTC. The rearrangement uses TRBV25-1 and TRBJ2-7; D gene ambiguous. The CDR3 is 13 residues long. CDR1 and CDR2 from the germline V gene are MGHDK and SYGVNS. Trimming removed 9 bases at V and 0 bases at J, with 12 bases between.

The chain couples TRBV28 to TRBJ2-1, with TRBD2 matching over 9 bases. The V and J ends lost 3 bases and 5 bases, in that order; junction bases with no gene match: 2. CDR1 and CDR2 (germline): MDHEN, SYDVKM. CDR3 length: 14 amino acids. The chain's CDR3 is CASSFQRGDNEQFF. CDR3 DNA sequence: TGTGCCAGCAGTTTCCAGCGGGGGGACAATGAGCAGTTCTTC.

This clone was seen once. CDR3 sequence: CASSYNPSIPHTGELFF. CDR3 sequence (DNA): TGTGCCAGCAGCTACAACCCCTCGATCCCGCACACCGGGGAGCTGTTTTTT. This sequence joins TRBV11-2 and TRBJ2-2; D uncertain. The germline V gene encodes CDR1 SGHAT and CDR2 FQNNGV. V lost 4 bases and J 3 bases, leaving 18 bases between the germline ends. This CDR3 comprises 17 residues. Looking up the rest from reference TRBV11-2 and TRBJ2-2 gives the full variable domain: EAGVAQSPRYKIIEKRQSVAFWCNPISGHATLYWYQQILGQGPKLLIQFQNNGVVDDSQLPKDRFSAERLKGVDSTLKIQPAKLEDSAVYLCASSYNPSIPHTGELFFGEGSRLTVL.

This clone was observed a handful of times. Different DNA sequences within this sample yield the same CDR3. This chain connects TRBV5-6 to TRBJ1-1; TRBD1 might be the D (5 bases). Trimming shortened V by 2 bases and J by 3 bases, and 5 bases separated the two germline ends. CDR3 size: 12 residues. CDR1 and CDR2 (germline): SGHDT, YYEEEE. DNA of the CDR3: TGTGCCAGCAGCTTAGGGGACACTGAAGCTTTCTTT. It translates to CASSLGDTEAFF. Complete variable domain (other parts from reference TRBV5-6 and TRBJ1-1): DAGVTQSPTHLIKTRGQQVTLRCSPKSGHDTVSWYQQALGQGPQFIFQYYEEEERQRGNFPDRFSGHQFPNYSSELNVNALLLGDSALYLCASSLGDTEAFFGQGTRLTVV.

This chain links TRBV7-9 with TRBJ1-5; D unclear. Germline-derived CDR1 and CDR2 are SEHNR and FQNEAQ (reference sequence). Trimming left V 5 bases short and J 1 base short, with 3 bases between. This CDR3 has 12 residues. The CDR3 region has the DNA TGTGCCAGCAGCCGAAGCAATCAGCCCCAGCATTTT. The encoded protein is CASSRSNQPQHF.

The J gene is TRBJ2-4, the V gene TRBV19, with TRBD1 identical over 8 bases. The germline gives CDR1 LNHDA, CDR2 SQIVND (reference sequence). This CDR3 region has 18 residues. Trimming removed 3 bases from V and 1 base from J; junction bases left unmatched: 11. CDR3 DNA sequence: TGTGCCAGTAGTATGGATCTTTGGACAGGGAGTGCCAAAAACATTCAGTACTTC. It codes for CASSMDLWTGSAKNIQYF. Full variable domain (missing parts from reference TRBV19 and TRBJ2-4): DGGITQSPKYLFRKEGQNVTLSCEQNLNHDAMYWYRQDPGQGLRLIYYSQIVNDFQKGDIAEGYSVSREKKESFPLTVTSAQKNPTAFYLCASSMDLWTGSAKNIQYFGAGTRLSVL.

The gene calls are TRBV5-1 and TRBJ1-3; a weak D match, TRBD1 (5 bases). V lost 4 bases and J 7 bases, leaving 24 bases between the germline ends. This CDR3 comprises 17 residues. Germline V gene data show CDR1 as SGHRS and CDR2 as YFSETQ. In DNA, the CDR3 is TGCGCCAGCAGCAGCGGGACGGAAAATTACCGAACGAACACCATATATTTT. This translates into CASSSGTENYRTNTIYF.

The V call is TRBV2, the J call TRBJ2-7; D might be TRBD2 (5 bases). CDR1 and CDR2 from the germline V gene are SNHLY and FYNNEI. The V end was cut by 6 bases, the J end by 4 bases, with 7 bases between. The CDR3 extends over 11 amino acids. The CDR3 region has the DNA TGTGCCAGCAGAGGACTGTACGAGCAGTACTTC. Translating it yields CASRGLYEQYF.

CDR3 coding DNA: TGTGCCAGCAGTTACGGTGAAAATCAGCCCCAGCATTTT. It is translated as CASSYGENQPQHF. The chain carries TRBV6-5 and TRBJ1-5; D not resolved. Trimming removed 2 bases from V and 4 bases from J, with 6 bases in between. This CDR3 has 13 amino acids. Germline V gene sequence: CDR1 MNHEY, CDR2 SVGAGI.

This chain connects TRBV7-3 to TRBJ2-3; 9 bases agree with TRBD1. This CDR3 is 16 amino acids long. In germline, CDR1 is SGHTA, CDR2 FQGTGA. V shed 5 bases and J 1 base; nucleotides not matched to a gene: 7. Here the CDR3 DNA reads TGTGCCAGCAGCACCACAGGGGGCCCGGGCACAGATACGCAGTATTTT. This gives the protein CASSTTGGPGTDTQYF.

This rearrangement joins TRBV2 to TRBJ2-3; no definite D call. Germline CDR1 reads SNHLY; CDR2 reads FYNNEI. The CDR3 is 15 amino acids. The germline V and J ends were trimmed by 8 bases and 1 base, with 16 bases remaining between them. DNA for the CDR3: TGTGCCAGCCGGTTTGTGGAGCAAGGCACAGATACGCAGTATTTT. Encoded protein: CASRFVEQGTDTQYF.

The V gene is TRBV15, the J gene TRBJ2-1, with D unresolved. CDR1 is LNHNV, CDR2 YYDKDF, per germline (reference sequence). This CDR3 spans 13 amino acids. Trimming pared 4 bases from V and 5 bases from J, leaving 9 bases between. The CDR3 coding sequence is TGTGCCACCAGCACCTCGGTTAACAATGAGCAGTTCTTC. Translation gives CATSTSVNNEQFF.

This clone came up once. The rearrangement joins TRBV28 to TRBJ2-3; D gene uncertain. V lost 7 bases and J lost 3, with 11 bases in between. Per the germline V gene, CDR1 is MDHEN and CDR2 is SYDVKM. The CDR3 length is 13 residues. CDR3 in DNA: TGTGCCAGCACCACGGCTGTGACAGATACGCAGTATTTT. This translates into CASTTAVTDTQYF. Supplemented by reference TRBV28 and TRBJ2-3, the full variable domain reads DVKVTQSSRYLVKRTGEKVFLECVQDMDHENMFWYRQDPGLGLRLIYFSYDVKMKEKGDIPEGYSVSREKKERFSLILESASTNQTSMYLCASTTAVTDTQYFGPGTRLTVL.

V usage is TRBV7-6 and J usage is TRBJ2-7, with 10 nucleotides matching TRBD1. Trimming removed 4 bases from V and 0 bases from J; junction bases left unmatched: 6. CDR1 and CDR2 (germline): SGHVS, FNYEAQ. This CDR3 is 16 amino acids long. The CDR3 sequence: CASSSLRDRGSYEQYF. CDR3 nucleotides: TGTGCCAGCAGCTCCCTCCGGGACAGGGGCTCCTACGAGCAGTACTTC.

This clone is a singleton in its sample. This chain joins TRBV27 and TRBJ2-3; possibly TRBD2 for D (6 bases). From germline, CDR1 is MNHEY and CDR2 SMNVEV (reference sequence). There are 14 residues in the CDR3. V was shortened by 4 bases and J by 7 bases, with 15 bases between the two germline ends. CDR3 loop: CASSSTGLLNTQYF. DNA for the CDR3: TGTGCCAGCAGTTCGACGGGACTTCTGAATACGCAGTATTTT.

In its sample, this clone was seen once. In the same sample, other DNA sequences code for this CDR3. This chain uses TRBV29-1 with TRBJ2-3, with 7 positions matching TRBD2. V was pared by 4 bases and J by 0 bases, with 7 bases of the junction left unmatched. CDR1 is SQVTM and CDR2 is ANQGSEA in the germline V gene. The CDR3 contains 15 residues. As DNA, the CDR3 is TGCAGCGTTGGCCCTAGCGGACTTAGCACAGATACGCAGTATTTT. It encodes CSVGPSGLSTDTQYF.

V and J are TRBV15 and TRBJ2-1, with 7 positions matching TRBD1. Germline V gene sequence: CDR1 LNHNV, CDR2 YYDKDF (reference sequence). V shed 6 bases and J 7 bases; nucleotides not matched to a gene: 0. The CDR3 is 11 amino acids. CDR3 residues: CATRQGNEQFF. CDR3 bases: TGTGCCACCAGACAGGGGAATGAGCAGTTCTTC.

The V gene is TRBV7-5, the J gene TRBJ2-5; the table names TRBD2, a call not compared with the DNA. TRBV7-5 is recorded as a pseudogene. The CDR3 consists of 16 residues. The DNA for the CDR3 is TGTGCCAGAAGCTGCGGACTAGCGGGAGTTAGTAAGACCCAGTACTTC. Residues: CARSCGLAGVSKTQYF.

The chain combines TRBV6-6 with TRBJ1-4, with 8 bases lining up with TRBD1. The V segment lost 8 bases and the J segment 8 bases; nucleotides outside the gene matches: 10. The CDR3 runs to 14 residues. Germline V gene sequence: CDR1 MNHNY, CDR2 SVGAGI (reference sequence). This CDR3 is CASELWGTGEKLFF. The CDR3 DNA sequence: TGTGCCAGCGAATTGTGGGGGACAGGAGAAAAACTGTTTTTT.

A single count supports this clone. V and J are TRBV19 and TRBJ2-2; D unresolved. Germline V gene data show CDR1 as LNHDA and CDR2 as SQIVND (reference sequence). The length of the CDR3 is 15 residues. Deletions cut 2 bases from V and 5 bases from J, with 12 bases between. The CDR3 DNA reads TGTGCCAGTAGTATAAACCAAGAGGTAACCGGGGAGCTGTTTTTT. It specifies CASSINQEVTGELFF.

The gene calls are TRBV9 and TRBJ2-2, with D uncertain. The CDR3 is 13 residues long. Trimming removed 4 bases at V and 5 bases at J, with 9 bases between. Germline assignment: CDR1 SGDLS and CDR2 YYNGEE. CDR3 residues: CASSPSGTGELFF. CDR3 DNA: TGTGCCAGCAGCCCGTCCGGAACCGGGGAGCTGTTTTTT. Looking up the rest from reference TRBV9 and TRBJ2-2 gives the full variable domain: DSGVTQTPKHLITATGQRVTLRCSPRSGDLSVYWYQQSLDQGLQFLIQYYNGEERAKGNILERFSAQQFPDLHSELNLSSLELGDSALYFCASSPSGTGELFFGEGSRLTVL.

Worth noting for this clone: The sample contains more than one DNA sequence encoding this CDR3. This sequence joins TRBV9 and TRBJ2-3; D remains ambiguous. Trimming pared 2 bases from V and 2 bases from J, leaving 6 bases between. The CDR3 extends over 13 amino acids. The germline V gene has CDR1 SGDLS and CDR2 YYNGEE. The DNA of the CDR3 is TGTGCCAGCAGCGTGACCCCCACAGATACGCAGTATTTT. Translation gives CASSVTPTDTQYF.